This entry lists 28 T cell receptor beta chains sequenced from one sample in a study of T cells in localized non-small cell lung cancer. Here immunoSEQ multiplex PCR was the method, and the copy in TCRdb shows in-frame clones only, minus some. In the table there are some 13,000 clones, 86% of which are singletons. The sample was peripheral blood, taken before any cancer treatment. Receptors originate from a male donor aged 60 or over with stage III lung adenocarcinoma.

The gene calls are TRBV10-3 and TRBJ1-1; 9 bases line up with TRBD1. CDR3 size: 15 residues. Germline trimming cut 0 bases from V and 7 bases from J; bases unmatched to any gene: 6. Germline-derived CDR1 and CDR2 are ENHRY and SYGVKD. The CDR3 nucleotides are TGTGCCATCAGTGAGTCGGGGACAGGGCAAAGTGAAGCTTTCTTT. Translated: CAISESGTGQSEAFF.

This chain uses TRBV7-9 with TRBJ1-4, with TRBD1 matching 10 bases. The germline CDR1 and CDR2 sequences are SEHNR and FQNEAQ (reference sequence). This CDR3 contains 16 residues. Trimming removed 5 bases from V and 10 bases from J; junction bases left unmatched: 13. CDR3 sequence reads: CASSPPRGQGIAKLFF. As DNA, the CDR3 is TGTGCCAGCAGCCCCCCCCGGGGACAGGGGATTGCAAAACTGTTTTTT.

In this sample, this clone turned up a few times. This chain uses TRBV9 with TRBJ1-2; tentative D call: TRBD1 (5 bases). The CDR3 has 15 amino acids. The V and J ends lost 1 base and 3 bases respectively, with 13 bases between them. Germline CDR1 reads SGDLS; CDR2 reads YYNGEE. The CDR3 DNA reads as TGTGCCAGCAGCGTACGGACGGGGACGGACTATGGCTACACCTTC. This translates into CASSVRTGTDYGYTF.

This CDR3 is CASSTTWARGTDTQYF. The CDR3 DNA reads TGTGCCAGCAGCACTACCTGGGCAAGGGGGACAGATACGCAGTATTTT. The J gene is TRBJ2-3, the V gene TRBV5-6; tentatively, D is TRBD1 (6 bases). The ends were cut back, 4 bases at V and 3 bases at J, with 18 bases in the middle. The CDR3 runs 16 residues. CDR1 and CDR2 from the germline V gene are SGHDT and YYEEEE. Full variable domain (missing parts from reference TRBV5-6 and TRBJ2-3): DAGVTQSPTHLIKTRGQQVTLRCSPKSGHDTVSWYQQALGQGPQFIFQYYEEEERQRGNFPDRFSGHQFPNYSSELNVNALLLGDSALYLCASSTTWARGTDTQYFGPGTRLTVL.

V is TRBV5-1 and J is TRBJ2-1, with 11 nucleotides matching TRBD2. The CDR3 sequence is 15 residues long. Germline loops: CDR1 SGHRS, CDR2 YFSETQ. V shed 4 bases, J shed 4 bases, and the junction held 4 bases outside the gene matches. The CDR3 bases are TGCGCCAGCAGCCCCCGACTAGCGGGATACAATGAGCAGTTCTTC. It yields the protein CASSPRLAGYNEQFF.

V usage is TRBV5-6 and J usage is TRBJ2-1, with 7 nucleotides matching TRBD1. The CDR3 is made up of 15 amino acids. Germline trimming cut 2 bases from V and 4 bases from J; bases unmatched to any gene: 6. Germline V gene sequence: CDR1 SGHDT, CDR2 YYEEEE. The CDR3 reads CASSLGGWGYNEQFF. The CDR3 DNA reads TGTGCCAGCAGCTTAGGGGGCTGGGGTTACAATGAGCAGTTCTTC.

The chain is built from TRBV25-1 and TRBJ2-7; 7 nucleotides match TRBD2. Germline assignment: CDR1 MGHDK and CDR2 SYGVNS. The CDR3 covers 14 residues. V gave up 1 base and J gave up 4 bases; unmatched junction bases: 4. CDR3 DNA sequence: TGTGCCAGCAGTGAATCTGTCGGGGGGTACGAGCAGTACTTC. Translated: CASSESVGGYEQYF.

CDR3 nucleotides: TGCAGCGTTGGGACAGGGTTTAACTATGGCTACACCTTC. This codes for CSVGTGFNYGYTF. The rearrangement uses TRBV29-1 and TRBJ1-2; 8 nucleotides align to TRBD1. The germline V gene encodes CDR1 SQVTM and CDR2 ANQGSEA. V lost 4 bases, J lost 1 base, and 2 bases stayed unmatched. The length of the CDR3 is 13 residues.

DNA for the CDR3: TGTGCCAGCTCACCACCCGGAGGCAGGGCGGACACTGAAGCTTTCTTT. Protein product: CASSPPGGRADTEAFF. This chain uses TRBV18 with TRBJ1-1; possibly TRBD1 for D (5 bases). The CDR3 covers 16 residues. V was cut by 0 bases and J by 3 bases, with 14 bases left in between. Germline V gene data show CDR1 as KGHSH and CDR2 as LQKENI.

CDR3 loop: CASSIAGAPNSPLHF. Here the CDR3 DNA reads TGTGCCAGTAGTATTGCGGGGGCCCCTAATTCACCCCTCCACTTT. The chain has TRBV19 and TRBJ1-6; D may be TRBD1 (6 bases). The CDR3 covers 15 residues. Germline V CDR1 and CDR2: LNHDA, SQIVND (reference sequence). V lost 3 bases and J lost 6, with 12 bases in between.

This clone came up once. The chain has TRBV5-1 and TRBJ1-6, with TRBD1 matching over 8 bases. V trimming: 5 bases; J trimming: 5 bases; junction bases outside the gene matches: 0. Germline V CDR1 and CDR2: SGHRS, YFSETQ. This CDR3 spans 13 amino acids. CDR3 protein: CASRTGDNSPLHF. Here the CDR3 DNA reads TGCGCCAGCAGGACAGGGGATAATTCACCCCTCCACTTT.

This chain joins TRBV11-1 and TRBJ2-7, with D possibly matching TRBD1 (6 bases). V lost 5 bases and J lost 0, with 14 bases in between. The CDR3 extends over 15 amino acids. CDR1 and CDR2 (germline): SGHAT, FQDESV (reference sequence). The CDR3 DNA follows: TGTGCCAGCAGCGCCACCCAGGGGAGCTCCTACGAGCAGTACTTC. This gives the protein CASSATQGSSYEQYF.

This clone was counted only a few times. The genes are TRBV19 and TRBJ2-7; D gene unclear. The V end was cut by 5 bases, the J end by 3 bases, with 8 bases between. CDR3 length equals 12 residues. Germline CDR1 and CDR2: LNHDA and SQIVND (reference sequence). The CDR3 DNA sequence: TGTGCCAGTAGTCCGGACGGCTACGAGCAGTACTTC. It yields the protein CASSPDGYEQYF.

CDR3 in DNA: TGTGCCAGCAGCTTTCGGGCTAGCGGGGCTGAGCAGTTCTTC. Protein product: CASSFRASGAEQFF. The J gene is TRBJ2-1, the V gene TRBV7-9; 9 bases fit TRBD2. Trimming removed 3 bases from V and 9 bases from J; junction bases left unmatched: 6. This CDR3 is built from 14 residues. CDR1 and CDR2 (germline): SEHNR, FQNEAQ (reference sequence).

The chain uses TRBV5-1 and TRBJ1-2; TRBD1 is a possible D gene (6 bases). Looked up from germline, CDR1 is SGHRS and CDR2 is YFSETQ. This CDR3 comprises 15 residues. The V gene lost 0 bases and the J gene lost 3 bases, with 12 bases spanning the gap. The CDR3 here is CASSLGQVGDYGYTF. CDR3 in DNA: TGCGCCAGCAGCTTGGGACAGGTGGGGGACTATGGCTACACCTTC.

In nucleotides, the CDR3 is TGTGCCAGCAGCTCTAGGGACAGCATTACAGATACGCAGTATTTT. Translated: CASSSRDSITDTQYF. The chain carries TRBV7-8 and TRBJ2-3, with TRBD1 matching over 7 bases. The CDR3 totals 15 residues. Trimming took 4 bases from V and 3 from J; bases not matched to a gene: 7. CDR1 SGHVS and CDR2 FQNEAQ come from the germline V gene.

The chain joins TRBV14 to TRBJ1-4; D perhaps matches TRBD1 (6 bases). The length of the CDR3 is 17 residues. Germline values: CDR1 SGHDN, CDR2 FVKESK. Between the trimmed V and J ends, which lost 1 base and 4 bases, there was a span of 16 bases. For the CDR3, the DNA is TGTGCCAGCAGCCAAGCGGCCGGGACACAGTATAATGAAAAACTGTTTTTT. This gives the protein CASSQAAGTQYNEKLFF.

This clone showed up just a few times. This chain connects TRBV10-1 to TRBJ1-2; 9 bases align to TRBD1. Trimming cost V 7 bases and J 7 bases; bases outside gene matches: 7. From germline, CDR1 is WNHNN and CDR2 SYGVQD (reference sequence). The CDR3 has 13 amino acids. CDR3 loop: CASTLQGAAGYTF. The CDR3 nucleotides are TGCGCCAGCACTTTACAGGGGGCGGCTGGCTACACCTTC.

A few counts support this clone. This chain uses TRBV7-2 with TRBJ2-5, with TRBD2 as a possible D gene (6 bases). Germline assignment: CDR1 SGHTA and CDR2 FQGNSA. This CDR3 region has 15 residues. V lost 1 base, J lost 0 bases, and 9 bases lay in between. CDR3 DNA sequence: TGTGCCAGCAGCTTAGATGGGAGGAACCAAGAGACCCAGTACTTC. Protein sequence: CASSLDGRNQETQYF.

J is TRBJ1-2 and V is TRBV4-1, with 8 bases lining up with TRBD1. From germline, CDR1 is MGHRA and CDR2 YSYEKL. The CDR3 covers 15 residues. Unmatched junction bases numbered 8, after V lost 0 bases and J lost 8 bases. In DNA form, the CDR3 reads TGCGCCAGCAGCCAAGAGGGGACAGGCAGGCGGGGCTACACCTTC. Translating it yields CASSQEGTGRRGYTF.

The CDR3 DNA is TGTGCCAGTAGTCGAATAAACACTGAAGCTTTCTTT. It encodes CASSRINTEAFF. The chain links TRBV19 to TRBJ1-1; D remains ambiguous. From germline, CDR1 is LNHDA and CDR2 SQIVND (reference sequence). The CDR3 extends over 12 amino acids. The ends were cut back, 5 bases at V and 2 bases at J, with 6 bases in the middle.

This clone was recorded only once. The chain joins TRBV2 to TRBJ2-1; a weak D match, TRBD2 (6 bases). Germline lookup yields CDR1 SNHLY and CDR2 FYNNEI. This CDR3 is built from 19 residues. Deletions cut 8 bases from V and 0 bases from J, with 26 bases between. The chain's CDR3 is CASPLARGLLTSSYNEQFF. The DNA for the CDR3 is TGTGCCAGCCCTCTCGCCCGGGGACTCCTAACGAGCTCCTACAATGAGCAGTTCTTC.

The gene calls are TRBV19 and TRBJ1-2; D not resolved. Per germline, CDR1 LNHDA and CDR2 SQIVND (reference sequence). The CDR3 has 11 amino acids. The V end lost 7 bases, the J end lost 8 bases, and 11 bases lay between the germline ends. CDR3 amino acids: CASMRERGYTF. The CDR3 DNA is TGTGCCAGTATGCGCGAAAGGGGCTACACCTTC.

The V call is TRBV7-9, the J call TRBJ2-5, with TRBD2 matching over 9 bases. Looked up from germline, CDR1 is SEHNR and CDR2 is FQNEAQ (reference sequence). The CDR3 has 16 residues. The junction had 9 bases not matched to a gene; V was cut back by 6 bases and J by 1 base. The CDR3: CASSPQLAGSQETQYF. Here the CDR3 DNA reads TGTGCCAGCAGTCCGCAACTAGCGGGCTCCCAAGAGACCCAGTACTTC.

V gene TRBV19 combines with J gene TRBJ1-1; TRBD1 agrees at 7 bases. Germline CDR1 and CDR2: LNHDA and SQIVND (reference sequence). V gave up 5 bases and J gave up 2 bases; unmatched junction bases: 8. CDR3 length equals 15 residues. CDR3 nucleotide sequence: TGTGCCAGTAGTTGGCAGGGGGGATCCAACACTGAAGCTTTCTTT. Its protein product is CASSWQGGSNTEAFF.

The chain recombines TRBV15 with TRBJ1-6; the match to TRBD1 covers 9 bases. Looked up from germline, CDR1 is LNHNV and CDR2 is YYDKDF (reference sequence). The CDR3 consists of 17 residues. V shed 2 bases, J shed 3 bases, and the junction held 5 bases outside the gene matches. The CDR3 loop is CATSRRTGASYNSPLHF. CDR3 bases: TGTGCCACCAGCAGACGGACAGGGGCGAGCTATAATTCACCCCTCCACTTT.

The chain carries TRBV19 and TRBJ2-2; perhaps TRBD2 as D (5 bases). CDR3 length equals 14 residues. V gave up 3 bases and J gave up 2 bases, with 7 bases separating them. Germline CDR1 reads LNHDA; CDR2 reads SQIVND (reference sequence). The CDR3 coding sequence is TGTGCCAGTAGTATCTGGACTAACACCGGGGAGCTGTTTTTT. It codes for CASSIWTNTGELFF.

The rearrangement links TRBV2 to TRBJ1-5; possibly TRBD1 for D (6 bases). The CDR3 length is 15 residues. CDR1 is SNHLY and CDR2 is FYNNEI in the germline V gene. Trimming shortened V by 6 bases and J by 6 bases, and 18 bases separated the two germline ends. CDR3 loop: CASSLARGAGQPQHF. The CDR3 DNA reads as TGTGCCAGCAGCCTAGCGCGGGGGGCTGGTCAGCCCCAGCATTTT.